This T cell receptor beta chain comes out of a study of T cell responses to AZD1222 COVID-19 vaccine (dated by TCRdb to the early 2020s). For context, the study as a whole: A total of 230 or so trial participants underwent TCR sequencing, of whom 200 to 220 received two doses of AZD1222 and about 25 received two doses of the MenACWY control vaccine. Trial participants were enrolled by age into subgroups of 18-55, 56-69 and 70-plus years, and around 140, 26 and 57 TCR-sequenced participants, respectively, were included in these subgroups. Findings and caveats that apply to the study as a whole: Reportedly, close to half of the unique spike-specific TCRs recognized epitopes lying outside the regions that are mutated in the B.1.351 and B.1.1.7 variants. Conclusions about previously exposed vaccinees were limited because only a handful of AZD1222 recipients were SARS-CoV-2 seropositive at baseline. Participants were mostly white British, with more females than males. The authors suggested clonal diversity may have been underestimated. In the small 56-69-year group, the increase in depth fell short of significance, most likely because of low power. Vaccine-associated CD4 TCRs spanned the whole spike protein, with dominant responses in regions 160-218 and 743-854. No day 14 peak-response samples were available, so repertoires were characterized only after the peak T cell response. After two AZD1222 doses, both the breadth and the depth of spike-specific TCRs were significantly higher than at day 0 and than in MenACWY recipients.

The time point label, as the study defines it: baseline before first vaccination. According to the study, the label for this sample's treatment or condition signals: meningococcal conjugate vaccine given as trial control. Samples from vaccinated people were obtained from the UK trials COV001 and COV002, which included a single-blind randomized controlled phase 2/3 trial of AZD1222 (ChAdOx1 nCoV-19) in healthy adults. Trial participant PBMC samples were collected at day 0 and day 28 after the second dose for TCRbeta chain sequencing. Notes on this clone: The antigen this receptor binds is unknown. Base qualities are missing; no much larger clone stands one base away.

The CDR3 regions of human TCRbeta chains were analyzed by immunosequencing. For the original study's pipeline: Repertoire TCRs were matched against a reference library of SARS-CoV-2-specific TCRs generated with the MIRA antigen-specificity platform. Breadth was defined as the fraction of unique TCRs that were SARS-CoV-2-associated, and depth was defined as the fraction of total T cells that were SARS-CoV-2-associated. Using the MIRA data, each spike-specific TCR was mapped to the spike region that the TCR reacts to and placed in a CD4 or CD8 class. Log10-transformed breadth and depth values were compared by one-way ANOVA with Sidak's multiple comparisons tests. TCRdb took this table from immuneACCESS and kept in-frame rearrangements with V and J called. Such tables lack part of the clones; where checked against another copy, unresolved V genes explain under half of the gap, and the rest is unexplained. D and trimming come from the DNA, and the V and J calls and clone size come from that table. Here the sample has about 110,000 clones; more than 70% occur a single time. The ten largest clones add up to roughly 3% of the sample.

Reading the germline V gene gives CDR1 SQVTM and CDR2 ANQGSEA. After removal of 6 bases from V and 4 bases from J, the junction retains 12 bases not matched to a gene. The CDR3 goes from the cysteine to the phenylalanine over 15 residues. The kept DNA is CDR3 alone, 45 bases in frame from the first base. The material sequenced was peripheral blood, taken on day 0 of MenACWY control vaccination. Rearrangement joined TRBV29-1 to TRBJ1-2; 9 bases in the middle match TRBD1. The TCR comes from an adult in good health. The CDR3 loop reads CSVAPGQGGGYGYTF. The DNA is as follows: TGCAGCGTCGCGCCGGGACAGGGAGGCGGCTATGGCTACACCTTC. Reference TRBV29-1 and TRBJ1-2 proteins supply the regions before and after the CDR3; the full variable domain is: SAVISQKPSRDICQRGTSLTIQCQVDSQVTMMFWYRQQPGQSLTLIATANQGSEATYESGFVIDKFPISRPNLTFSTLTVSNMSPEDSSIYLCSVAPGQGGGYGYTFGSGTRLTVV.